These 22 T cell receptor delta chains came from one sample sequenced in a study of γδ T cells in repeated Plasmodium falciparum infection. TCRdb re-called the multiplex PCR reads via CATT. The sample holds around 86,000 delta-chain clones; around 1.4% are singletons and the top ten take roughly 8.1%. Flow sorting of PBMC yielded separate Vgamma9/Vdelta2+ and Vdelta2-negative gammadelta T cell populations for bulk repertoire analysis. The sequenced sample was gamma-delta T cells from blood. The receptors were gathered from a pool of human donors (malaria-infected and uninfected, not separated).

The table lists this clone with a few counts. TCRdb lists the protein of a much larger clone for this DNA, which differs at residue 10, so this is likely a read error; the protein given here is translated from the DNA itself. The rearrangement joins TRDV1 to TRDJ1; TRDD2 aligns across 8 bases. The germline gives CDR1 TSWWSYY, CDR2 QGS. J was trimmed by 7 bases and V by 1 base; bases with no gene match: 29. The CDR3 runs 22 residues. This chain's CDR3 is CALGEPTRDCLPIAWAMGKLIF. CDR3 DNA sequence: TGTGCTCTTGGGGAACCTACACGCGATTGCCTTCCTATCGCATGGGCGATGGGTAAACTCATCTTT.

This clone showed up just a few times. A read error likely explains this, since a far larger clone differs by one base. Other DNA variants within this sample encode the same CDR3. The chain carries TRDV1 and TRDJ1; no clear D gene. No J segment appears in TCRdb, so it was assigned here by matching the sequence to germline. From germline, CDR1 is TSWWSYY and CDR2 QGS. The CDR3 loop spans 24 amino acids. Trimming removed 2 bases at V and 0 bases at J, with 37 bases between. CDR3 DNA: TGTGCTCTTGGGGAATCTACCCTAAAGAAACCAGGCGCCCTTTTACTATCATACACCGATAAACTCATCTTT. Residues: CALGESTLKKPGALLLSYTDKLIF.

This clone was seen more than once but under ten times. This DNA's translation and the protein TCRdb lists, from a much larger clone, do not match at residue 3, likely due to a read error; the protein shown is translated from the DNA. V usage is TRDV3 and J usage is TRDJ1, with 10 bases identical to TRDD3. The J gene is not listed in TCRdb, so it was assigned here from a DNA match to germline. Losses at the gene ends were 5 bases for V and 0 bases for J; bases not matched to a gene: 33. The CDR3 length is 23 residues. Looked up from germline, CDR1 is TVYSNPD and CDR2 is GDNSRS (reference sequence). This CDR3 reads CALAARPSSPRYWGISYTDKLIF. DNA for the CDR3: TGTGCCCTTGCGGCCAGGCCTTCCTCTCCTCGCTACTGGGGGATTTCGTACACCGATAAACTCATCTTT.

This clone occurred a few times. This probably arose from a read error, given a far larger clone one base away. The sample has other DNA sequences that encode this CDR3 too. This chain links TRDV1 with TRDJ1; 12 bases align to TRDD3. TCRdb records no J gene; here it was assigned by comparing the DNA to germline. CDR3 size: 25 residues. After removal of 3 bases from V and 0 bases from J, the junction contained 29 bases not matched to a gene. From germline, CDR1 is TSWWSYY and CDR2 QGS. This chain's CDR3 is CALGERHTRFRPFYWGIQYTDKLIF. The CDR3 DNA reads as TGTGCTCTTGGGGAGCGTCATACCAGGTTTCGGCCATTTTACTGGGGGATACAGTACACCGATAAACTCATCTTT.

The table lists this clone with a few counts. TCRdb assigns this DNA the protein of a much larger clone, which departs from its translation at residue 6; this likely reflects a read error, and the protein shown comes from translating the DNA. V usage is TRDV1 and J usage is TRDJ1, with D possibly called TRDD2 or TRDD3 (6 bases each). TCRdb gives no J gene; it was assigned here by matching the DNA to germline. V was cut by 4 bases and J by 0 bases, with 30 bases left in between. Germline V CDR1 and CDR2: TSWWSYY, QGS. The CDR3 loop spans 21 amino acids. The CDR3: CALGGYRGPTPWGEYTDKLIF. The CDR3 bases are TGTGCTCTTGGGGGGTACAGAGGTCCTACGCCCTGGGGAGAGTACACCGATAAACTCATCTTT.

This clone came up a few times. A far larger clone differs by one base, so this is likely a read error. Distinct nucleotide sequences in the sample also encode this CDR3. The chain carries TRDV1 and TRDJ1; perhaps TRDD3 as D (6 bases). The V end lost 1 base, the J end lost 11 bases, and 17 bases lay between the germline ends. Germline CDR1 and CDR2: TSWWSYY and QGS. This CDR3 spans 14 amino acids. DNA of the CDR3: TGTGCTCTTGGGGAACACCTAGGGGATTCGGTGCTCATCTTT. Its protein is CALGEHLGDSVLIF.

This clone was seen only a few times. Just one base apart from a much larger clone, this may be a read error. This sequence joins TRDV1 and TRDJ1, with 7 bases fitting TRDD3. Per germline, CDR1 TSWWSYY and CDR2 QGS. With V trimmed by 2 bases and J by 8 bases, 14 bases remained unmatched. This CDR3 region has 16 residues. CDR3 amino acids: CALGETAGGPREKLIF. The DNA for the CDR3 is TGTGCTCTTGGGGAAACAGCTGGGGGTCCTCGGGAGAAACTCATCTTT.

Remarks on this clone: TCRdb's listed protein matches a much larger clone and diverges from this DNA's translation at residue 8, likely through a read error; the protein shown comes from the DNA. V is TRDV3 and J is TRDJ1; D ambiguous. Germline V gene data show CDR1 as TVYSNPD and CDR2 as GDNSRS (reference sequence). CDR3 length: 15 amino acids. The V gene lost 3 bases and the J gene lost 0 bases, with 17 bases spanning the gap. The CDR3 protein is CAFRVLFVYTDKLIF. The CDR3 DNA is TGTGCCTTCCGAGTCTTATTTGTTTACACCGATAAACTCATCTTT. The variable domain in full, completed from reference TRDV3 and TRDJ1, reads CDKVTQSSPDQTVASGSEVVLLCTYDTVYSNPDLFWYRIRPDYSFQFVFYGDNSRSEGADFTQGRFSVKHILTQKAFHLVISPVRTEDSATYYCAFRVLFVYTDKLIFGKGTRVTVEP.

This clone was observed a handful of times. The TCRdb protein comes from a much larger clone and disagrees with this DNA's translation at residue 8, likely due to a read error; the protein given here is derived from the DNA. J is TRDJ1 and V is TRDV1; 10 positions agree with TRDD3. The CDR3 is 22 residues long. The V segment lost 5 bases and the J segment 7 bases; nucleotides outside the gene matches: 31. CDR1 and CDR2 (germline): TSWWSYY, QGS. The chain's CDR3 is CALGKSRANGVRVLGDGVKLIF. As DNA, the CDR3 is TGTGCTCTTGGGAAGAGTCGAGCTAATGGTGTAAGAGTACTGGGGGATGGGGTTAAACTCATCTTT.

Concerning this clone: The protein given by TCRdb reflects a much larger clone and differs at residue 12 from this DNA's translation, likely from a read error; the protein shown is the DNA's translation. CDR3 sequence (DNA): TGTGCTCTTGGGGTTTTCCTAAAAGGGATACAAGCGAAGCACAAACTCATCTTT. Its translation is CALGVFLKGIQAKHKLIF. This rearrangement joins TRDV1 to TRDJ1; D might be TRDD3 (7 bases). Because TCRdb records no J gene, it was assigned here through a match of the DNA to germline. The germline gives CDR1 TSWWSYY, CDR2 QGS. This CDR3 region has 18 residues. Trimming cost V 4 bases and J 8 bases, with 29 bases left between them.

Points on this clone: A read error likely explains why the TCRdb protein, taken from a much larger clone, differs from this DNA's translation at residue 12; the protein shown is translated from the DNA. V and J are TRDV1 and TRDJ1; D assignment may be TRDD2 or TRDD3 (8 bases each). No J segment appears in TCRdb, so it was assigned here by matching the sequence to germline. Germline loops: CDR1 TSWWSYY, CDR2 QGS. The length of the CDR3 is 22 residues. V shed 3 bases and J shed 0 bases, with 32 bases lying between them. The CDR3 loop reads CALGDPVGFLPALGAYTDKLIF. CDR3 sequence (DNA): TGTGCTCTTGGGGACCCGGTGGGCTTCCTACCGGCACTGGGGGCCTACACCGATAAACTCATCTTT.

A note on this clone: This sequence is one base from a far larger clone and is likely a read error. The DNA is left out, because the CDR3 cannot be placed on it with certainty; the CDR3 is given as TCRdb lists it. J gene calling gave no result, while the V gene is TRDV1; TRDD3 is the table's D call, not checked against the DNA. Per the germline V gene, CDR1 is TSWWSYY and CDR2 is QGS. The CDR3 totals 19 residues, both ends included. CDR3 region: CALGERVIFRRTGDWELIF.

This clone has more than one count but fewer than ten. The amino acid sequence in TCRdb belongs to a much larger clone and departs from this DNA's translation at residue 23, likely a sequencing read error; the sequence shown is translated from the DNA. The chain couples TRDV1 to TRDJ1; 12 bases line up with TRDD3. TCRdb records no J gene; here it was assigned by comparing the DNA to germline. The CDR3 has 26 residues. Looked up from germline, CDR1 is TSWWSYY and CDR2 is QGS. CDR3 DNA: TGTGCTCTTGGGAACAACCCGCCTTCCTACCTAATCTGGGGGATACGCGAGAATGGGGAAACCGATAGACTCATCTTT. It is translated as CALGNNPPSYLIWGIRENGETDRLIF.

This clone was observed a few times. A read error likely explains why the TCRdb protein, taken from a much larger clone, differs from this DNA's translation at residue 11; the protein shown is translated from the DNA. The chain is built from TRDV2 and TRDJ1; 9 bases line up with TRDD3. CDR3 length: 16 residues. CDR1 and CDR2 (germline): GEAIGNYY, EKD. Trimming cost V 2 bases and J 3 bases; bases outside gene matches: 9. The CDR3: CACDKLGDPYPDKLIF. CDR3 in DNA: TGTGCCTGTGACAAACTGGGGGACCCGTACCCCGATAAACTCATCTTT.

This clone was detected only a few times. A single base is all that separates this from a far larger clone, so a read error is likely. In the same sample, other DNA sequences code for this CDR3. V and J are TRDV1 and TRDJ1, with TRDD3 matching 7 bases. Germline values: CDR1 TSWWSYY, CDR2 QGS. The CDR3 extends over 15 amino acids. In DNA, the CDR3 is TGTGCTCTTGGGGAATTTATCTTCTGGGGGCATAAGCTCATCTTT. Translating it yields CALGEFIFWGHKLIF.

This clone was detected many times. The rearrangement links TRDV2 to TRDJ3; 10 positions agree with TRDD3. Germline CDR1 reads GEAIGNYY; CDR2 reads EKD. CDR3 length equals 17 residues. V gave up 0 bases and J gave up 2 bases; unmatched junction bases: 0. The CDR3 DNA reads TGTGCCTGTGACACCCTGGGGGATACCTGGGACACCCGACAGATGTTTTTC. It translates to CACDTLGDTWDTRQMFF.

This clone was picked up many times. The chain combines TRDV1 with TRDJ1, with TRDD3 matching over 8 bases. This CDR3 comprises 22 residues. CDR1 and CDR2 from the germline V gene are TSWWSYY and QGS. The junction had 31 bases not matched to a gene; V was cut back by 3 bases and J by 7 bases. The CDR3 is CALGDVKGGYWAQLGMAGKLIF. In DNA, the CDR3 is TGTGCTCTTGGGGACGTAAAGGGGGGATATTGGGCGCAGCTCGGGATGGCTGGTAAACTCATCTTT.

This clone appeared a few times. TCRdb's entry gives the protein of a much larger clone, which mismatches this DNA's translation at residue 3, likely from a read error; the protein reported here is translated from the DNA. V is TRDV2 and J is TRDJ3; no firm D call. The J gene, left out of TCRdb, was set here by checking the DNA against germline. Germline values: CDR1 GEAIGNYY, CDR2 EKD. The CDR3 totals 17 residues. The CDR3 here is CARDTGRFLWDTRQMFF. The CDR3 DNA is TGTGCCCGTGACACCGGAAGGTTTCTTTGGGACACCCGACAGATGTTTTTC.

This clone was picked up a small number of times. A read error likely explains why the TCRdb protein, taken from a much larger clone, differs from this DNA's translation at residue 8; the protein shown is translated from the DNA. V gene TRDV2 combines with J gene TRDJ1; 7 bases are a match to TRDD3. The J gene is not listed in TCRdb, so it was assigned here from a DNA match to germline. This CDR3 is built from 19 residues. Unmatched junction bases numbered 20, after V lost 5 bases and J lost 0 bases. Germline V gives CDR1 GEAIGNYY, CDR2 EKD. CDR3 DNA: TGTGCCTGTGGCAAGATCGCTTCTGGGGGGCCCAAGTACACCGATAAACTCATCTTT. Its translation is CACGKIASGGPKYTDKLIF.

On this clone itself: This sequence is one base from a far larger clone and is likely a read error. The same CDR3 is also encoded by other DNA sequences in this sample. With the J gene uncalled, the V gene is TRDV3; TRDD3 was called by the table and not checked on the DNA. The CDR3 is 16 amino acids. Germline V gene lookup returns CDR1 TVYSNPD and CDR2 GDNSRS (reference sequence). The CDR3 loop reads CAFPPSTGGYTDKLIF. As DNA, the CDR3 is TGTGCCTTCCCGCCTTCTACTGGGGGATACACCGATAAGCTCATCTTT.

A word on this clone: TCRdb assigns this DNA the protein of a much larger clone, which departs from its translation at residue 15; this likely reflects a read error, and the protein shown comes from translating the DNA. CDR3 DNA: TGTGCTCTTGGGGAAGATAGAAGAATTGTACTGGGGGATACGCCCCGATACACCGATAAACTCATCTTT. Translation gives CALGEDRRIVLGDTPRYTDKLIF. The chain links TRDV1 to TRDJ1; TRDD3 matches at 13 bases. TCRdb does not report a J gene; here it was assigned by matching the DNA to germline references. This CDR3 is 23 amino acids long. V was clipped by 2 bases and J by 0 bases; unmatched bases: 21. The V gene's germline CDR1 is TSWWSYY and CDR2 QGS.

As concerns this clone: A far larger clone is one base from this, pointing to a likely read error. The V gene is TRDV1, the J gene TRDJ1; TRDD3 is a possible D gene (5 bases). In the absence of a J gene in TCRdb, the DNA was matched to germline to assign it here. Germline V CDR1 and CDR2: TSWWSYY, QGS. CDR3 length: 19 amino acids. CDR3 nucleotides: TGTGCTCTTGGGTCCCCTAAGCGGCTTCTCTGGGTAAACACCGACAAACTCATCTTT. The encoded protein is CALGSPKRLLWVNTDKLIF.